This T cell receptor beta chain was profiled in a study of identical twins. TCRdb called the 5' RACE reads again in MiXCR, with one record for every CDR3 protein. The data show about 340,000 distinct CDR3 sequences, with 9% to 15% seen just once and 6% to 9% held by the top ten. Broader study findings: Twin-shared out-of-frame alpha sequences were enriched for low generation probability.

Ten or more counts support this clonotype. No antigen is known for it. These data were also filed under a second study, of yellow fever vaccine responses in identical twins.

This TCR was recovered from a young woman in good health. The sequencing input was CD8+ T cells sorted from blood.

The CDR3, as DNA: TGTGCCAGCAGCCCCGGGACAGCGTCGGGTGGCTACACCTTC. Translated: CASSPGTASGGYTF. The chain combines TRBV12-3 or TRBV12-4 with TRBJ1-2; 7 positions agree with TRBD1. The CDR3 has 14 amino acids. Losses at the gene ends were 6 bases for V and 7 bases for J; bases not matched to a gene: 11.